A selection of T cell receptor beta chains follows, all from one sample in a study of CD8+ T cells in alopecia areata. The assay was immunoSEQ multiplex PCR, and TCRdb's table has in-frame clones only and misses some. The data contain roughly 100,000 clones, approximately 90% of them singletons. The sequencing here drew on CD8+ T cells sorted from blood, taken at approximately week 30, from a patient treated with tofacitinib. These receptor sequences come from a human donor with alopecia areata. Both conserved end residues are part of each CDR3. D genes are given only for firm matches. Expanded clones get a size class; other rows say once, few or many, or leave the size out.

CDR3 length	clone size	D gene	V gene	J gene	CDR3 DNA	CDR3 protein
17	.	TRBD2	TRBV7-2	TRBJ2-1	TGTGCCAGCAGCTTCAGATCGGGAGGAGCCTCCTACAATGAGCAGTTCTTC	CASSFRSGGASYNEQFF
15	.	TRBD2	TRBV5-6	TRBJ2-3	TGTGCCAGCAGCTGGGGACTATTTGACACAGATACGCAGTATTTT	CASSWGLFDTDTQYF
14	.	TRBD2	TRBV19	TRBJ2-1	TGTGCCAGTAGTATGGGGGGGGACTACAATGAGCAGTTCTTC	CASSMGGDYNEQFF
13	.	TRBD1	TRBV10-3	TRBJ2-4	TGTGCCATCGGTGGGACAGGATCAAACATTCAGTACTTC	CAIGGTGSNIQYF
16	.	TRBD1	TRBV7-9	TRBJ1-1	TGTGCCAGCAGCTTATGGACAGGGGGCGAAGGTACTGAAGCTTTCTTT	CASSLWTGGEGTEAFF
13	.	TRBD2	TRBV29-1	TRBJ2-3	TGCAGCGTAAGCGGGAAGAGCACAGATACGCAGTATTTT	CSVSGKSTDTQYF
15	few	TRBD2	TRBV5-4	TRBJ2-7	TGTGCCAGCAGCTTCCACGGGGGGAATTTGGACGAGCAGTACTTC	CASSFHGGNLDEQYF
17	once	TRBD1	TRBV29-1	TRBJ2-6	TGCAGCGTTGAAGATTGGGACAGGGGGGCTGGGGCCAACGTCCTGACTTTC	CSVEDWDRGAGANVLTF
14	.	.	TRBV30	TRBJ2-1	TGTGCCTGGGGTGCCAGCGGTCTATACAATGAGCAGTTCTTC	CAWGASGLYNEQFF
14	.	.	TRBV4-1	TRBJ2-1	TGCGCCAGCAGCCCCCAAGTGGGTCGGAATGAGCAGTTCTTC	CASSPQVGRNEQFF
15	once	TRBD2	TRBV10-2	TRBJ2-7	TGCGCCAGCAGTTCCGGGACTAGCGGCCCCTACGAGCAGTACTTC	CASSSGTSGPYEQYF
16	.	TRBD2	TRBV27	TRBJ2-3	TGTGCCAGCAGTACCGGGACTAGCGGGAGTACAGATACGCAGTATTTT	CASSTGTSGSTDTQYF
15	.	TRBD2	TRBV4-1	TRBJ2-3	TGCGCCAGCAGCCAAGCAGCGGGAGGAGCAGATACGCAGTATTTT	CASSQAAGGADTQYF
12	.	.	TRBV5-1	TRBJ2-3	TGCGCCAGCAGCCAAGCCACAGATACGCAGTATTTT	CASSQATDTQYF
12	.	.	TRBV5-6	TRBJ2-1	TGTGCCAGCAGCCCGACCGCGGGTGAGCAGTTCTTC	CASSPTAGEQFF
15	.	TRBD1	TRBV5-1	TRBJ1-2	TGCGCCAGCAGTTTGATGGACAGGGGGAACTATGGCTACACCTTC	CASSLMDRGNYGYTF
14	.	TRBD2	TRBV6-1	TRBJ2-7	TGTGCCAGCGGCACTAGCGGGGTATCTAGGGAGCAGTACTTC	CASGTSGVSREQYF
18	.	.	TRBV27	TRBJ2-5	TGTGCCAGCAGTCCCTTACGAGGACAAACCACTAATCAAGAGACCCAGTACTTC	CASSPLRGQTTNQETQYF
14	.	TRBD1	TRBV5-1	TRBJ2-7	TGCGCCAGCAGCTCCGGGACAGGGGTCTACGAGCAGTACTTC	CASSSGTGVYEQYF